This TCR beta chain emerged from a study of human T cells and chemical hapten exposure. At the level of the study: TCR yields differed between samples (mainly from small differences in pooled library volume). General study findings and limits: Expanded TCRs created a significantly greater count of big CDR3 similarity clusters than controls did.

This CDR3 has 17 residues. Germline V lookup: CDR1 SGDLS, CDR2 YYNGEE. V lost 4 bases to trimming and J lost 6 bases, with 22 bases between them. Time point denoted: patch test 1, 2 weeks after DPC sensitization. Treatment reported: therapeutic diphenylcyclopropenone sensitization with weekly scalp DPC. In the original analysis: Sample-level TCR yields exhibited a median of approximately 88,000, with a range of 23,224 to 690,600. Each CDR3 protein gets one entry after TCRdb re-called the RACE reads with MiXCR. The V and J calls follow TCRdb's processing rather than the paper's. The sample contains about 49,000 distinct CDR3 sequences, 9.3% of which appear only once. About this clonotype: Its antigen is undetermined.

V is TRBV9 and J is TRBJ2-2, with unresolved D. The material was whole blood, obtained in connection with sensitization to the hapten diphenylcyclopropenone (DPC). The sequence came from a woman aged 45-59 years with alopecia areata. Some clones in this sample may be carry-over from other donors' samples. The CDR3 protein is CASSTRPTWVSAGELFF. The CDR3 nucleotides read TGTGCCAGCAGCACCCGCCCGACGTGGGTTTCCGCCGGGGAGCTGTTTTTT.